Described below is a single T cell receptor (beta chain) sequence and its context. These data originate in a study of OX40 agonist ivuxolimab in advanced cancers. Study in general: Of mixed ages from roughly 23 to 80 and averaging about 56 years, the group was over 80% male.

This table comes from immunoSEQ multiplex PCR, and its TCRdb copy is limited to in-frame clones, with some not included. The sample holds over 45,000 clones, about 86% seen once. This TCR was sampled from an adult with an advanced solid tumor such as melanoma, head and neck, liver or kidney cancer. The sequences come from CD4+ or CD8+ T cells sorted from blood, collected in a trial of the OX40 agonist ivuxolimab.

In DNA form, the CDR3 reads TGTGCCAGCAGTAGGGACGGCCACCTTTCCTACGAGCAGTACTTC. Residues: CASSRDGHLSYEQYF. This rearrangement joins TRBV2 to TRBJ2-7; D possibly uses TRBD1 or TRBD2 (5 bases each). Germline CDR1 SNHLY, CDR2 FYNNEI. CDR3 size: 15 residues. V lost 5 bases, J lost 1 base, and 15 bases lay in between. The variable domain in full, with the rest retrieved from reference TRBV2 and TRBJ2-7, is EPEVTQTPSHQVTQMGQEVILRCVPISNHLYFYWYRQILGQKVEFLVSFYNNEISEKSEIFDDQFSVERPDGSNFTLKIRSTKLEDSAMYFCASSRDGHLSYEQYFGPGTRLTVT.